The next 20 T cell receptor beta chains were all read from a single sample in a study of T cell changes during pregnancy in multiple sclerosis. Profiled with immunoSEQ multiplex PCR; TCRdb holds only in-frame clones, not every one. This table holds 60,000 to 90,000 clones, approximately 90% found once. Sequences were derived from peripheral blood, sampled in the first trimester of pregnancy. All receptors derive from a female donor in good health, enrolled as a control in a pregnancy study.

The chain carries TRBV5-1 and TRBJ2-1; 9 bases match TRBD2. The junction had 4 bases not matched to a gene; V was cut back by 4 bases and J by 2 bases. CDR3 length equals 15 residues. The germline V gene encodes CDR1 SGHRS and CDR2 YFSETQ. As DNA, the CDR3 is TGCGCCAGCAGCATACCTAGCGGGACCTACAATGAGCAGTTCTTC. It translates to CASSIPSGTYNEQFF.

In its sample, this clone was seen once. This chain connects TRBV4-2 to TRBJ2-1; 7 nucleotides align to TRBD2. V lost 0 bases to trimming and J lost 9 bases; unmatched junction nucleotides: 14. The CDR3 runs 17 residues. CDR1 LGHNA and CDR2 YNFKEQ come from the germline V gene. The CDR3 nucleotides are TGTGCCAGCAGCCAAGATGAACGAGCGGGCGGACTAGTTGAGCAGTTCTTC. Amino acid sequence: CASSQDERAGGLVEQFF.

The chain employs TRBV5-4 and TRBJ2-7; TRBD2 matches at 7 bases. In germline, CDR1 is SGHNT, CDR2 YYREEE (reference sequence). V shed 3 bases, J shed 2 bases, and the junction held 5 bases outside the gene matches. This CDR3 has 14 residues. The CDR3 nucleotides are TGTGCCAGCAGCTCATCTGGGGGGGCCTACGAGCAGTACTTC. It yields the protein CASSSSGGAYEQYF.

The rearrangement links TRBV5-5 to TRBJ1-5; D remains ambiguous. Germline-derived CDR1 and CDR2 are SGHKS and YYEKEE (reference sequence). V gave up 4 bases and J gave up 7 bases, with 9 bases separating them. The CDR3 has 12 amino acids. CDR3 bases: TGTGCCAGCAGCCGCCCGGGGCAGCCCCAGCATTTT. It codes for CASSRPGQPQHF.

CDR3 DNA sequence: TGTGCCAGCTCAGGACAGGATCTCTATGGCTACACCTTC. Translated, it gives CASSGQDLYGYTF. This chain links TRBV18 with TRBJ1-2; 7 positions match TRBD1. The germline gives CDR1 KGHSH, CDR2 LQKENI. V dropped 5 bases and J dropped 4; count of bases not matched to a gene: 4. There are 13 residues in the CDR3.

CDR3 sequence (DNA): TGTGCCAGTAGTTCCCCATTCTGGAGTGGGGGGACGCCCAACACCGGGGAGCTGTTTTTT. Translated: CASSSPFWSGGTPNTGELFF. The J gene is TRBJ2-2, the V gene TRBV19; tentatively, D is TRBD2 (6 bases). Germline V gene lookup returns CDR1 LNHDA and CDR2 SQIVND (reference sequence). V was trimmed by 5 bases and J by 2 bases, leaving 27 bases between them. This CDR3 has 20 amino acids. Looking up the rest from reference TRBV19 and TRBJ2-2 gives the full variable domain: DGGITQSPKYLFRKEGQNVTLSCEQNLNHDAMYWYRQDPGQGLRLIYYSQIVNDFQKGDIAEGYSVSREKKESFPLTVTSAQKNPTAFYLCASSSPFWSGGTPNTGELFFGEGSRLTVL.

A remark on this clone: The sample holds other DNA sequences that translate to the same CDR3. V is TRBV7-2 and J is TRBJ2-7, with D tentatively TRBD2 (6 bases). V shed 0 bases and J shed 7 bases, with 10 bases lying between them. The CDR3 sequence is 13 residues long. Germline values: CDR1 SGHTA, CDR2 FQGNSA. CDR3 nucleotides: TGTGCCAGCAGCTTAGCGCTACGGGGGGAGCAGTACTTC. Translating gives CASSLALRGEQYF. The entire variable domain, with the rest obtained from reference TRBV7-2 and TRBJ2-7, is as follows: GAGVSQSPSNKVTEKGKDVELRCDPISGHTALYWYRQSLGQGLEFLIYFQGNSAPDKSGLPSDRFSAERTGGSVSTLTIQRTQQEDSAVYLCASSLALRGEQYFGPGTRLTVT.

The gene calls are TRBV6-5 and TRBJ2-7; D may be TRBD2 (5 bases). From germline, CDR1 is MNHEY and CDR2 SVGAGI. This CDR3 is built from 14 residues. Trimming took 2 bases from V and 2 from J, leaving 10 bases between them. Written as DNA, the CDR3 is TGTGCCAGCAGTTACCGAGCGGAGCCCTACGAGCAGTACTTC. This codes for CASSYRAEPYEQYF.

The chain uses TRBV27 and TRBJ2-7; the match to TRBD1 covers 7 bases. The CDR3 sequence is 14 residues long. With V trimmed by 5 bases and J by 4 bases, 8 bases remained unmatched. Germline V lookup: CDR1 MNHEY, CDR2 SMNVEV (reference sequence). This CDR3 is CASSGWGQSYEQYF. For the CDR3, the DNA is TGTGCCAGCAGTGGGTGGGGACAGAGTTACGAGCAGTACTTC.

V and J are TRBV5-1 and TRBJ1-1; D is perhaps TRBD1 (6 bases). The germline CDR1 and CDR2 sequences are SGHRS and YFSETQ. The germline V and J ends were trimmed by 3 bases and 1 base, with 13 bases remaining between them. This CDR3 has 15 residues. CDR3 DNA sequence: TGCGCCAGCAGCTACTCAGGGGCCGCGAACACTGAAGCTTTCTTT. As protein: CASSYSGAANTEAFF.

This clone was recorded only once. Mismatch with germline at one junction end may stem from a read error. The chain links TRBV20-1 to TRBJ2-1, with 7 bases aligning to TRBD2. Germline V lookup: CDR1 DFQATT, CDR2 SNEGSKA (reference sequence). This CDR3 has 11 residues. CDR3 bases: TGCAGTGCTGCCACCCTGACTAGCCCGGTCTTC. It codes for CSAATLTSPVF.

In nucleotides, the CDR3 is TGTGCCAGTAGTCTGCTCGCGGGCGGAAACACCATATATTTT. Protein: CASSLLAGGNTIYF. The J gene is TRBJ1-3, the V gene TRBV19; D unresolved. V lost 5 bases, J lost 4 bases, and 12 bases lay in between. The CDR3 spans 14 residues. From germline, CDR1 is LNHDA and CDR2 SQIVND (reference sequence).

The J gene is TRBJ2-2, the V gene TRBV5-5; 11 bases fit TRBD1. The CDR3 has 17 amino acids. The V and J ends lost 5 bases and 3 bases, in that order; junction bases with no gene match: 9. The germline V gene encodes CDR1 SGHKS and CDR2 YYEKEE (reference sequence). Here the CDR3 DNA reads TGTGCCAGCAGGGAGGGACAGGGGGTACTTGACACCGGGGAGCTGTTTTTT. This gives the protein CASREGQGVLDTGELFF. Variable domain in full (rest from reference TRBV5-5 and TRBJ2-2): DAGVTQSPTHLIKTRGQQVTLRCSPISGHKSVSWYQQVLGQGPQFIFQYYEKEERGRGNFPDRFSARQFPNYSSELNVNALLLGDSALYLCASREGQGVLDTGELFFGEGSRLTVL.

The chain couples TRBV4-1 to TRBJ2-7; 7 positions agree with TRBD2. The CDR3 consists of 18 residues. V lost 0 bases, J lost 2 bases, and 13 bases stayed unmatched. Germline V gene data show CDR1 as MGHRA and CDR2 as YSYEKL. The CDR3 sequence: CASSQDRGRDYTPYEQYF. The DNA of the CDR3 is TGCGCCAGCAGCCAAGATAGGGGCAGGGACTATACCCCCTACGAGCAGTACTTC.

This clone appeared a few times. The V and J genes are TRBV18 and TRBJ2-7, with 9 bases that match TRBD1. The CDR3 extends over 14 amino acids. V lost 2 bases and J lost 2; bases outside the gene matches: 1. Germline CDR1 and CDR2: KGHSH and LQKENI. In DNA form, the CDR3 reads TGTGCCAGCTCACCAGGGACAGGGACCTACGAGCAGTACTTC. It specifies CASSPGTGTYEQYF.

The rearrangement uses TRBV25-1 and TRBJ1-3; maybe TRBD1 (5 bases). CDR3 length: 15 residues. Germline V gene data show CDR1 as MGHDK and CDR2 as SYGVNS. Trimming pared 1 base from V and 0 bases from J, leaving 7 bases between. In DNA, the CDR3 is TGTGCCAGCAGTGAATGGGGCGGCTCTGGAAACACCATATATTTT. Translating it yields CASSEWGGSGNTIYF.

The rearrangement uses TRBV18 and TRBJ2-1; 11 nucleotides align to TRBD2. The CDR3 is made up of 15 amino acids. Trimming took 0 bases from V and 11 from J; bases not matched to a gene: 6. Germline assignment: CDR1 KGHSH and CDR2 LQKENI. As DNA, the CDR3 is TGTGCCAGCTCACCACCGGGGACTAGCGGCGAGAAGCAGTTCTTC. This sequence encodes CASSPPGTSGEKQFF. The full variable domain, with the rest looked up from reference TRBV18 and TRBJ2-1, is NAGVMQNPRHLVRRRGQEARLRCSPMKGHSHVYWYRQLPEEGLKFMVYLQKENIIDESGMPKERFSAEFPKEGPSILRIQQVVRGDSAAYFCASSPPGTSGEKQFFGPGTRLTVL.

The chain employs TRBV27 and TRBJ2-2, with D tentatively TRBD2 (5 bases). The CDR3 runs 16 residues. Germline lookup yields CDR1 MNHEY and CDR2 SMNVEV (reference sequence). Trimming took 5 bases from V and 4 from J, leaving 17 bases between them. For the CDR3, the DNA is TGTGCCAGCAGTCCGGTGGCTAGCCGATTCACCGGGGAGCTGTTTTTT. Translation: CASSPVASRFTGELFF.

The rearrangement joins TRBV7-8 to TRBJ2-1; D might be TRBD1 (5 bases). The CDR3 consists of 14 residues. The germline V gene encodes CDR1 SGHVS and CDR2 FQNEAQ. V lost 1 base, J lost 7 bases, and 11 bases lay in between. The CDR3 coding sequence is TGTGCCAGCAGCTTAGGGGGCTCAAGGAATGAGCAGTTCTTC. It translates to CASSLGGSRNEQFF. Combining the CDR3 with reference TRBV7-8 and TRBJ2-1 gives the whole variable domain GAGVSQSPRYKVAKRGQDVALRCDPISGHVSLFWYQQALGQGPEFLTYFQNEAQLDKSGLPSDRFFAERPEGSVSTLKIQRTQQEDSAVYLCASSLGGSRNEQFFGPGTRLTVL.

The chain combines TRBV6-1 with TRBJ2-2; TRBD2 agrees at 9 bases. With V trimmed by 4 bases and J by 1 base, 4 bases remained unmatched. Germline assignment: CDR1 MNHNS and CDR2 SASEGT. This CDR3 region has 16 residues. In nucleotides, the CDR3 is TGTGCCAGCAGTGCCCTGACTAGCGGGAACACCGGGGAGCTGTTTTTT. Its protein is CASSALTSGNTGELFF.